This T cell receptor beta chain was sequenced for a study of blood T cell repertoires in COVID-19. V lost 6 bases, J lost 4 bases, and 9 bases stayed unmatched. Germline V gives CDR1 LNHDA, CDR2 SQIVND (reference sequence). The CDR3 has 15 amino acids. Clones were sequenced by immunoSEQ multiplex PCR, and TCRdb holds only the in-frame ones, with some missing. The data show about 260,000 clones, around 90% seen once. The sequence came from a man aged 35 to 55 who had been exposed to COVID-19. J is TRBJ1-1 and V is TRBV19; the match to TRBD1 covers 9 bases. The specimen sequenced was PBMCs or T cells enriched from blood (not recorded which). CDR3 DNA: TGTGCCAGTAGGTTGTCGGGACAGGGTGGCACTGAAGCTTTCTTT. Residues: CASRLSGQGGTEAFF.